This TCR beta chain was sequenced during a study of shared clonotypes between healthy human individuals. Study-level findings and limits: Blood was the sole source, and tissue repertoires probably differ. Clonotype sharing levels among donors were expected to vary with sequencing depth. Naive subsets usually exceeded memory subsets in estimated richness.

Naive CD8 cells lacked CD45RO, underwent positive selection for CCR7 and left out terminally differentiated effector memory CD45RA+ cells. The donor population consisted of healthy HIV-negative adults with no recent acute infections or vaccinations. This clone has only one observation. Its antigen is currently unknown. TCRdb keeps only in-frame clones here, not all; method: immunoSEQ multiplex PCR. The sample comprises over 2,000,000 clones, around 95% of which are singletons, and less than 2% rests with the top ten. The origin of this receptor is a man between 18 and 35 years old in good health. Some clones in this sample may be carry-over from other donors' samples. Input material: naive CD8+ T cells from PBMCs.

The CDR3 coding sequence is TGCAGCGTTGAAGAAGGGCCAGGGGCCGCGATGAACACTGAAGCTTTCTTT. It specifies CSVEEGPGAAMNTEAFF. The J gene is TRBJ1-1, the V gene TRBV29-1, with D perhaps TRBD1 (6 bases). V was clipped by 0 bases and J by 0 bases, with 17 bases between them. Germline V gene sequence: CDR1 SQVTM, CDR2 ANQGSEA. The CDR3 length is 17 residues.